The clone carrying this T cell receptor (beta chain) appeared a few times. The data belong to a study of blood T cell repertoires in COVID-19. On the study more broadly: Donors in the United States, Italy and Spain gave samples during acute or convalescent COVID-19. Sources were T cells, B-cell-depleted T cells, or PBMCs; the material itself was cDNA or gDNA.

The CDR3 covers 14 residues. Trimming removed 5 bases at V and 0 bases at J, with 7 bases between. Per the germline V gene, CDR1 is SNHLY and CDR2 is FYNNEI. This table comes from immunoSEQ multiplex PCR, and its TCRdb copy is limited to in-frame clones, with some not included. The sample has more than 85,000 clones; roughly 83% are singletons. The rearrangement links TRBV2 to TRBJ2-2; D not certain. The sequenced sample consisted of peripheral blood. The TCR was taken from a woman aged 55 to 70 with acute or convalescent COVID-19. The CDR3 region is CASSYTTNTGELFF. For the CDR3, the DNA is TGTGCCAGCAGTTACACAACGAACACCGGGGAGCTGTTTTTT.